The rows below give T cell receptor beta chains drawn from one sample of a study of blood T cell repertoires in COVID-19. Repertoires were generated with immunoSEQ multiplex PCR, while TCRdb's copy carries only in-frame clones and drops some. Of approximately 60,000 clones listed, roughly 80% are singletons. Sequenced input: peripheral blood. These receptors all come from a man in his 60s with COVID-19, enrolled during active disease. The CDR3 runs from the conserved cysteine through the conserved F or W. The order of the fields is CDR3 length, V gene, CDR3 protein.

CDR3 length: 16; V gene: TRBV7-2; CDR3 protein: CASSLVVSGGSDTQYF
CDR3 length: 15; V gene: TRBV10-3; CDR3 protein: CAISESNSGMGEQYF
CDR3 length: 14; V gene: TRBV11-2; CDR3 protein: CASSSPGQTYQQYF
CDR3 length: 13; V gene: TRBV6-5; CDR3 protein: CASRRGGTDTQYF
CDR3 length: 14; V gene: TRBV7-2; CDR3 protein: CASSKQGSNSPLHF
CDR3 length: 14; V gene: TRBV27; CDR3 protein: CASSFALRAGELFF
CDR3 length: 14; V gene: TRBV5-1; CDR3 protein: CASSLELGHNEQFF
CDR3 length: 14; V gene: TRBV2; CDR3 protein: CASSPRTSGETQYF
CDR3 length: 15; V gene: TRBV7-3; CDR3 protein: CASRAGTSGEETQYF
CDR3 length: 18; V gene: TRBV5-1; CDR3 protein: CASSLVLGGTSGTNEQFF
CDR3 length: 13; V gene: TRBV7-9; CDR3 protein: CASSLSYIHEQYF
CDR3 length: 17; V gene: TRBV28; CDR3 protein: CASSFTTGTGVSYEQYF
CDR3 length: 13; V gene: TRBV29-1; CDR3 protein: CSAKGGSNYGYTF
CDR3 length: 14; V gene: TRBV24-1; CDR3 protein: CATSDLFRSNEQFF
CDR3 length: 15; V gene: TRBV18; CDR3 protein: CASSPEDRANYGYTF
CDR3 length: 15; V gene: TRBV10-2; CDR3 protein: CASRASGSRSETQYF
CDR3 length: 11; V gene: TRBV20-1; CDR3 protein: CSATHPGGYTF
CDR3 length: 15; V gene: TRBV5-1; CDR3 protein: CASSSRDRDTGELFF
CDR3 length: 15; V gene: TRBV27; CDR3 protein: CASSSGQGNNQPQHF
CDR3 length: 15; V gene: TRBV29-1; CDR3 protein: CSVKPYSTSTDTQYF
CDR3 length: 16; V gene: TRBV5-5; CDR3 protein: CASSLQFIATNEKLFF
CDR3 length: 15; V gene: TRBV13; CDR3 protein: CASSLPGGRMNEQFF
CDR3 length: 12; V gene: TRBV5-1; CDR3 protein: CASSGGAYGYTF
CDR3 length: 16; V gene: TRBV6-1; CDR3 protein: CASSEVWQFGTDTQYF
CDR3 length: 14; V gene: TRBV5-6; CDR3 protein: CASRAGTGAEKLFF
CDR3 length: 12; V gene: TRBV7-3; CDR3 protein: CASSGSGGTQYF
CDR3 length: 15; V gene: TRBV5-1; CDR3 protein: CASNKGDITGNTIYF
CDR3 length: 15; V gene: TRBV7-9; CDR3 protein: CASSLGGRTTGELFF
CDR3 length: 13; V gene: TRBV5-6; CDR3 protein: CASQRGRNSPLHF
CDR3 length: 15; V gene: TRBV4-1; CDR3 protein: CASSHHGTGTDTQYF
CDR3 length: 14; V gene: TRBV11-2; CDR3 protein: CASSRTASSYEQYF
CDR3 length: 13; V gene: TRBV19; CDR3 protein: CASRRGQHYGYTF
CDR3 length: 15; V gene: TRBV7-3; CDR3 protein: CASSPNTGGLIEQYF
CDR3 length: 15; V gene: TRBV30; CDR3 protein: CAWSVQERSYNEQFF
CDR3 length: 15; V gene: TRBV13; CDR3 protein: CASSARTGRQEKLFF
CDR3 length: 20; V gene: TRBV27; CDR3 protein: CASSLSPPRSGTTYTDTQYF
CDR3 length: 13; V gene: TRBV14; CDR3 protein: CASSQGQTYGYTF
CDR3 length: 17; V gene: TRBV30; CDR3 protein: CAWSVRSGGKANYGYTF
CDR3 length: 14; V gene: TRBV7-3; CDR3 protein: CASSEGAGNTEAFF
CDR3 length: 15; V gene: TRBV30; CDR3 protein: CAWNPGLASLHEQYF
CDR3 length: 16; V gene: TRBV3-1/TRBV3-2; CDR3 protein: CASSQEYQAVSFEQYF
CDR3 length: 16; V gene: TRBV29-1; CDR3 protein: CSAGLAGGGAYNEQFF